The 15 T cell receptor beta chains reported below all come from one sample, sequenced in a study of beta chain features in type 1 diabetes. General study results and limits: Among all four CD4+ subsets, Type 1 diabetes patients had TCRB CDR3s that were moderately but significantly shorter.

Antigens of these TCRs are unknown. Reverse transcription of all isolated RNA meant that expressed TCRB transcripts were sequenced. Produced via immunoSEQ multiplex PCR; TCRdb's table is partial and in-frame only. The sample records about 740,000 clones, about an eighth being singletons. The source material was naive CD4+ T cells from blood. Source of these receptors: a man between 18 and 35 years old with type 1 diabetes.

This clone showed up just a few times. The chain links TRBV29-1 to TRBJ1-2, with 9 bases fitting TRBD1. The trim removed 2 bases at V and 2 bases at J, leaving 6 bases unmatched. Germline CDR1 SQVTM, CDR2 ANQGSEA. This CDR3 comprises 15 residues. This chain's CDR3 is CSVERGTGINYGYTF. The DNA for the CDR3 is TGCAGCGTTGAACGCGGGACAGGGATAAACTATGGCTACACCTTC.

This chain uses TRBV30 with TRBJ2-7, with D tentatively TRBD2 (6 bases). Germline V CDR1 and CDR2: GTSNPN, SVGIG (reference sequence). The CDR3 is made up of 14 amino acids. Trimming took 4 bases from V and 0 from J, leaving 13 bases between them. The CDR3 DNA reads TGTGCCTGGAACGCGGGGCTTGGCTCCTACGAGCAGTACTTC. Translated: CAWNAGLGSYEQYF. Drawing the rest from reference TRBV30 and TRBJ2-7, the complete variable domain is SQTIHQWPATLVQPVGSPLSLECTVEGTSNPNLYWYRQAAGRGLQLLFYSVGIGQISSEVPQNLSASRPQDRQFILSSKKLLLSDSGFYLCAWNAGLGSYEQYFGPGTRLTVT.

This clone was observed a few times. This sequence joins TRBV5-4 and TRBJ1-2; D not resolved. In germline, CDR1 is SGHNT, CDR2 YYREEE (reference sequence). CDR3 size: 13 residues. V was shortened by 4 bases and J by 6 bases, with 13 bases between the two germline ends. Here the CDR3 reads CASSAILGNGYTF. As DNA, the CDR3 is TGTGCCAGCAGCGCCATCCTTGGGAATGGCTACACCTTC. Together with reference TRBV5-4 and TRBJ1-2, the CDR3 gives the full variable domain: ETGVTQSPTHLIKTRGQQVTLRCSSQSGHNTVSWYQQALGQGPQFIFQYYREEENGRGNFPPRFSGLQFPNYSSELNVNALELDDSALYLCASSAILGNGYTFGSGTRLTVV.

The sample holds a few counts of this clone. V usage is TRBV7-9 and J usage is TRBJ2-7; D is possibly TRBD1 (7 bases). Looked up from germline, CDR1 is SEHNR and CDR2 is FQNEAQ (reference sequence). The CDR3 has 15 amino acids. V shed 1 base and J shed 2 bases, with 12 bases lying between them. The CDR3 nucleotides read TGTGCCAGCAGCTTAGGCGCAGGGGGGACCTACGAGCAGTACTTC. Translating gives CASSLGAGGTYEQYF.

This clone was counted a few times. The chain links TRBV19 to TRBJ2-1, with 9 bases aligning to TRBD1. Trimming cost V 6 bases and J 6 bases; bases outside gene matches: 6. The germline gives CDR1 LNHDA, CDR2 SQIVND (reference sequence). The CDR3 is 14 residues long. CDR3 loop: CASRGQGTPNEQFF. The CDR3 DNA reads TGTGCCAGTAGGGGACAGGGAACACCCAATGAGCAGTTCTTC.

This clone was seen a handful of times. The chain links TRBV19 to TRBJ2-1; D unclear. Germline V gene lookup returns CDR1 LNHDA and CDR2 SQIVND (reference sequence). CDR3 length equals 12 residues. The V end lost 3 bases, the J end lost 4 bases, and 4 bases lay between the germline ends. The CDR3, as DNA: TGTGCCAGTAGTATCCTGTACAATGAGCAGTTCTTC. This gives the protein CASSILYNEQFF.

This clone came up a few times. CDR3 DNA: TGCAGCTCCAAACTAGCAGAACCCTCGCCTTTCTTT. Encoded protein: CSSKLAEPSPFF. The rearrangement uses TRBV29-1 and TRBJ1-1; D is uncertain. The CDR3 spans 12 residues. Per germline, CDR1 SQVTM and CDR2 ANQGSEA. Trimming removed 8 bases at V and 12 bases at J, with 22 bases between.

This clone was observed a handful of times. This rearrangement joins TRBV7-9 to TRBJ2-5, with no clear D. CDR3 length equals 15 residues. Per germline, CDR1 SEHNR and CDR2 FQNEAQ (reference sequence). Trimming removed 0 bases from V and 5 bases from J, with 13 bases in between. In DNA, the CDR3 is TGTGCCAGCAGCTTAGCGGCCTTGGTCGGGGAGACCCAGTACTTC. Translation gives CASSLAALVGETQYF.

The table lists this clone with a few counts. The CDR3: CASSQDSLATGTDTQYF. CDR3 DNA: TGTGCCAGCAGCCAAGATTCCTTAGCGACCGGCACAGATACGCAGTATTTT. The rearrangement links TRBV4-2 to TRBJ2-3; tentative D call: TRBD2 (5 bases). The V end was cut by 0 bases, the J end by 1 base, with 14 bases between. The CDR3 has 17 residues. Germline lookup yields CDR1 LGHNA and CDR2 YNFKEQ.

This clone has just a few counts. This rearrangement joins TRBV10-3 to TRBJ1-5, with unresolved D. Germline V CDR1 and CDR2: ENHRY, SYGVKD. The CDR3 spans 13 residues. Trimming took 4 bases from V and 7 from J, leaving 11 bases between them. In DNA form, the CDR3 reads TGTGCCATCAGTGCGGCAAGTCTCCAGCCCCAGCATTTT. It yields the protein CAISAASLQPQHF.

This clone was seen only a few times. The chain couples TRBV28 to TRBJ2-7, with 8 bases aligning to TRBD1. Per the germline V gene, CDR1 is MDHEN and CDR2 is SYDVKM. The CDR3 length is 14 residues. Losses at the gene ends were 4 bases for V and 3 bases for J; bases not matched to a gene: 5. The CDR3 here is CASSWDRLSYEQYF. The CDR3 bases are TGTGCCAGCAGTTGGGACAGGCTCAGCTACGAGCAGTACTTC. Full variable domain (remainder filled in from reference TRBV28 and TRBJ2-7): DVKVTQSSRYLVKRTGEKVFLECVQDMDHENMFWYRQDPGLGLRLIYFSYDVKMKEKGDIPEGYSVSREKKERFSLILESASTNQTSMYLCASSWDRLSYEQYFGPGTRLTVT.

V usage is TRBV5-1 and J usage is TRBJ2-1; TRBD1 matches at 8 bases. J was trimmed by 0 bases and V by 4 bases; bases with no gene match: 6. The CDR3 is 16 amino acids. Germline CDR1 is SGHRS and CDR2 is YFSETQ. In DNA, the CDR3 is TGCGCCAGCAGCGCCGGGACAGGCCTCTCCTACAATGAGCAGTTCTTC. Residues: CASSAGTGLSYNEQFF.

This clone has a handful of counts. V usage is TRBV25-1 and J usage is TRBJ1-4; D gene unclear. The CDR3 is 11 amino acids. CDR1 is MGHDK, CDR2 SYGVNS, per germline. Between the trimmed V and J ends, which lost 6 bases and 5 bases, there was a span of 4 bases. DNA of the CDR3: TGTGCCAGCAGATCGAATGAAAAACTGTTTTTT. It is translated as CASRSNEKLFF.

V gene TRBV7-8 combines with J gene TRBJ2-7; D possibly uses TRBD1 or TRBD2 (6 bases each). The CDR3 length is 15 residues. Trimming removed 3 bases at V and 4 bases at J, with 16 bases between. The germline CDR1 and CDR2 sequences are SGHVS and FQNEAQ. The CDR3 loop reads CASSLRDTPGYEQYF. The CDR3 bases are TGTGCCAGCAGCTTGCGGGACACTCCTGGATACGAGCAGTACTTC.

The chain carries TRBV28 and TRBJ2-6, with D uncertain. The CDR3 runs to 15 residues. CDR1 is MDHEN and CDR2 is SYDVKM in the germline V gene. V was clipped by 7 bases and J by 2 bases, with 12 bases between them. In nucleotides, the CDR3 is TGTGCCAGCACTTCCCCCCATACTGGGGCCAACGTCCTGACTTTC. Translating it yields CASTSPHTGANVLTF.